Reported below is one T cell receptor beta chain. Which antigen it targets is not known. No much larger clone exists at a distance of one base, and base qualities are not known. Using the deep immunoSEQ assay, multiplex PCR amplified TCR CDR3 regions from genomic DNA. Extracted genomic DNA from each cell subset was spread evenly across all wells of several immunoSEQ 96-well plates, with each plate serving as a replicate. For unsorted PBMC, each replicate PCR was loaded with approximately 300 ng genomic DNA, equivalent to about 30,000 T cell genomes. Genomic DNA from unsorted PBMC was sequenced over ten immunoSEQ deep assay plates. Purified libraries were measured with a Qubit 3.0 fluorometer, size-checked on a Bioanalyzer 2100, and measured again with the KAPA Library Quantification kit. A separate single-read 150-cycle Illumina NextSeq 550 flow cell was used to sequence each immunoSEQ 96-well plate. On the authors' methods: The immunoSEQ output contained only junctional sequences without quality scores, so filtering could not match that applied to full-length reads. To assign V/J genes and CDR3, sequences were annotated using PyIR, a Python wrapper for IgBLAST v1.9, with IMGT germline references. Reads were filtered out if the reads had weak V/J assignments (E-value above 1e-6), no CDR3, stop codons, out-of-frame junctions, or ambiguous translated residues. A V3J clonotype was defined by an identical inferred V gene, J gene, and CDR3 amino acid sequence. The percentage overlap between two repertoires was calculated by dividing the number of shared unique clonotypes by the size of the smaller repertoire. Repertoire richness was assessed with RTK rarefaction, the Chao1 estimator, and Recon v2.1 estimates of unobserved clonotypes. In TCRdb, the immuneACCESS table is reduced to in-frame sequences with V and J assigned. These tables do not hold every clone; where another copy was compared, an unresolved V gene accounts for under half, and the others remain unexplained. V, J and clone size were drawn from that table, and D and trimming were deduced from the DNA. Within this sample are hundreds of thousands of clones, with around 76% of them counted one time only. The top ten clones comprise more than 10% of the sample.

This sample was taken from a study of shared clonotypes between healthy human individuals (dated by TCRdb to 2020 to 2021). Broadly, across the study: A few men and two women, aged 18 to 49 years, made up the cohort. Libraries were prepared and TCR repertoires were sequenced by different laboratories using diverse techniques, in order to increase sequencing depth and limit assay-specific biases. Each donor's leukapheresis produced roughly between about 0.8 and 8.9 billion PBMCs. To estimate repertoire size and how much clonotypes are shared between individuals, the study performed deep sequencing of blood TCR repertoires from a few healthy adults.

What the study reported, not specific to this receptor: Sampling was limited to blood, and TCR repertoires in tissue likely differ from TCR repertoires in blood. Because the study included only a small number of donors, the genetic and exposure-history diversity represented was limited. Pairwise subsampling led to the expectation that sequencing depth would affect the degree of clonotype sharing among donors.

CDR1 and CDR2, looked up from the germline V gene (reference sequence), are MNHEY and SMNVEV. Trimming at the junction amounts to 5 bases on V and 5 bases on J, and the germline ends lie 15 bases apart. The CDR3 runs 14 residues from the cysteine to the phenylalanine. Only the CDR3 region is kept as DNA, spanning 42 bases read in frame from base 1. The donors were healthy, HIV-negative adults who had no recently reported acute infections or vaccinations. Every donor was a Caucasian adult residing in Nashville, Tennessee, USA. In the unsorted samples, 90 million or so PBMCs were counted, and genomic DNA was extracted using the QIAamp DNA Blood Mini kit. Blood was collected by leukapheresis, and PBMCs were isolated by Ficoll-Histopaque density gradient centrifugation and then cryopreserved in liquid nitrogen vapor phase.

This TCR was recovered from a woman between 40 and 50 years old in good health. Some clones in this sample may be carry-over from other donors' samples. This chain is built from TRBV27 and TRBJ2-5, with no confident D gene call. Material: PBMCs. The sequence in DNA is TGTGCCAGCAGTCCAGACATATTTCGGGAGACCCAGTACTTC. Protein translation: CASSPDIFRETQYF.